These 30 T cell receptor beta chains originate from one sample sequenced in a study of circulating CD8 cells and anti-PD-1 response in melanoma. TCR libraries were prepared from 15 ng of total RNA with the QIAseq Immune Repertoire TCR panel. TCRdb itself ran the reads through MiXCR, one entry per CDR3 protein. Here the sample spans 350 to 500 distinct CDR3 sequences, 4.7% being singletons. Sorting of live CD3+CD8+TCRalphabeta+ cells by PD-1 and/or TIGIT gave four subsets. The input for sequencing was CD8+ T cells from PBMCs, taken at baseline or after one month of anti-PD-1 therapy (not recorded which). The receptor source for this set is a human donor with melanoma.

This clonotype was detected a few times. CDR3 nucleotides: TGTGCCAGTAGTATAAGTCGGCGAGAAGCTTTCTTT. Its translation is CASSISRREAFF. J is TRBJ1-1 and V is TRBV19; D not certain. The V and J ends lost 2 bases and 8 bases respectively, with 9 bases between them. CDR1 and CDR2 from the germline V gene are LNHDA and SQIVND (reference sequence). This CDR3 region has 12 residues.

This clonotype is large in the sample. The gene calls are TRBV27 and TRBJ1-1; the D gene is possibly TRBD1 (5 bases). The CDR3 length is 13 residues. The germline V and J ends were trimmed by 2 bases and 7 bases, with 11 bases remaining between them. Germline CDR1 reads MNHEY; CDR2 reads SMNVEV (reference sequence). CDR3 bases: TGTGCCAGCAGTTTAGTTGGGGGTCATGAAGCTTTCTTT. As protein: CASSLVGGHEAFF.

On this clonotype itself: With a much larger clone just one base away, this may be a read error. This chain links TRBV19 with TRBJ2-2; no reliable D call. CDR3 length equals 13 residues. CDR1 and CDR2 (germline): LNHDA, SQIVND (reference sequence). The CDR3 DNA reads TGTGCCAGAAGTATGTCGACGGCCGGGGAGCTGTTTTTT. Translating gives CARSMSTAGELFF.

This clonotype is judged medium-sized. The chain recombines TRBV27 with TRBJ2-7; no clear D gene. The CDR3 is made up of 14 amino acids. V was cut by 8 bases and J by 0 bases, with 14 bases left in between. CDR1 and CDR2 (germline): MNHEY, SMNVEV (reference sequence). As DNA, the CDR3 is TGTGCCAGCCGTCTAACCACGAGCTCCTACGAGCAGTACTTC. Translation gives CASRLTTSSYEQYF.

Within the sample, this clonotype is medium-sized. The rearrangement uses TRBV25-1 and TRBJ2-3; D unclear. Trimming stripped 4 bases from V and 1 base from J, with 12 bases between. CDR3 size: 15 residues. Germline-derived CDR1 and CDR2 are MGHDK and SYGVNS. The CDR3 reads CASSGKGERTDTQYF. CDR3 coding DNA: TGTGCCAGCAGTGGAAAGGGCGAGCGCACAGATACGCAGTATTTT.

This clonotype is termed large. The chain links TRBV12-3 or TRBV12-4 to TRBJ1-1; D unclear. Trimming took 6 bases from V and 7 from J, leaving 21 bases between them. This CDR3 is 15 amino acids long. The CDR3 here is CASRPDPGGAGEAFF. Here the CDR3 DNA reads TGTGCCAGCAGGCCCGACCCTGGAGGCGCGGGTGAAGCTTTCTTT.

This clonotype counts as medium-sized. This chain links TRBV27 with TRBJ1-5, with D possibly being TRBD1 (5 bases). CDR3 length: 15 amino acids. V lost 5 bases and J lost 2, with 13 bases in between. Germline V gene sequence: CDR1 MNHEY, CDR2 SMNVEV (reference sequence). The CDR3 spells CASSQQVAGNQPQHF. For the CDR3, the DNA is TGTGCCAGCAGTCAACAGGTTGCTGGCAATCAGCCCCAGCATTTT.

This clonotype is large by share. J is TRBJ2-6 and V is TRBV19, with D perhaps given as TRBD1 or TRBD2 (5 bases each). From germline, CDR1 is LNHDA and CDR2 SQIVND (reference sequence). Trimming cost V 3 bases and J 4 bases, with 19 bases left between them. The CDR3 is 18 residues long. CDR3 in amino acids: CASSMIGTMTTGANVLTF. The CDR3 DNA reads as TGTGCCAGTAGTATGATCGGGACCATGACGACAGGGGCCAACGTCCTGACTTTC.

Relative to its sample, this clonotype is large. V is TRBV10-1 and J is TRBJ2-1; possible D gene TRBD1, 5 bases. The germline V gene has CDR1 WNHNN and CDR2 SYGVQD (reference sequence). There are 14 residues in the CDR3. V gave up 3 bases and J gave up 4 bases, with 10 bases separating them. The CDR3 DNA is TGCGCCAGCAGTGACAGGGATATTTACAATGAGCAGTTCTTC. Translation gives CASSDRDIYNEQFF.

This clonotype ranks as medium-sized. In nucleotides, the CDR3 is TGTGCCAGCAGTGAGCAGCGGGAGGTCGCAGAGCAGTTCTTC. This gives the protein CASSEQREVAEQFF. This sequence joins TRBV6-1 and TRBJ2-1; 9 nucleotides line up with TRBD2. Germline values: CDR1 MNHNS, CDR2 SASEGT. The CDR3 is made up of 14 amino acids. The V gene end was trimmed by 3 bases and the J gene end by 10 bases; junction bases not matched to a gene: 7.

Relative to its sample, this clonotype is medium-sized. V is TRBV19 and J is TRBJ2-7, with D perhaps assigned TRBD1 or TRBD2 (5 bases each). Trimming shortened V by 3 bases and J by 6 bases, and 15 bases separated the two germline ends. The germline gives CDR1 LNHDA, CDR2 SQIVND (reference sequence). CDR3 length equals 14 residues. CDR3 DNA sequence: TGTGCCAGTAGTATTGGGGGAGAGGGACCCGAGCAGTACTTC. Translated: CASSIGGEGPEQYF.

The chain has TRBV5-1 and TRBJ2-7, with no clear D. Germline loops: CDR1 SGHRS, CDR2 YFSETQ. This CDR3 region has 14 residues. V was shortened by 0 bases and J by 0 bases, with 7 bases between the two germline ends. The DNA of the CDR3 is TGCGCCAGCAGCTTGGGTAGTTACTCCTACGAGCAGTACTTC. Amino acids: CASSLGSYSYEQYF.

CDR3 region: CASSIGRTEAFF. CDR3 in DNA: TGTGCCAGTAGTATAGGGAGGACTGAAGCTTTCTTT. V usage is TRBV19 and J usage is TRBJ1-1, with D uncertain. Trimming took off 1 base at V and 5 bases at J, with 5 bases between the two ends. CDR1 is LNHDA, CDR2 SQIVND, per germline (reference sequence). This CDR3 region has 12 residues.

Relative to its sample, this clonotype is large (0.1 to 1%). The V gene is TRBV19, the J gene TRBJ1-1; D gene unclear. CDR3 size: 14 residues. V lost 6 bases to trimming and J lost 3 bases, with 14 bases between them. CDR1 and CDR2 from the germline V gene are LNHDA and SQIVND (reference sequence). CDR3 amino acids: CASRDDISDTEAFF. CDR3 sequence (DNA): TGTGCCAGTAGGGACGATATTAGCGACACTGAAGCTTTCTTT.

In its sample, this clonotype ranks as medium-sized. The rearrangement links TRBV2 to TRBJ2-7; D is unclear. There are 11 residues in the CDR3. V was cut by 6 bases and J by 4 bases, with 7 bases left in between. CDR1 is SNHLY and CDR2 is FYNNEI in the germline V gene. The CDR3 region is CASSDRYEQYF. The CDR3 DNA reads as TGTGCCAGCAGCGATCGGTACGAGCAGTACTTC. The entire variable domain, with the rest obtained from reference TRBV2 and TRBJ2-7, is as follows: EPEVTQTPSHQVTQMGQEVILRCVPISNHLYFYWYRQILGQKVEFLVSFYNNEISEKSEIFDDQFSVERPDGSNFTLKIRSTKLEDSAMYFCASSDRYEQYFGPGTRLTVT.

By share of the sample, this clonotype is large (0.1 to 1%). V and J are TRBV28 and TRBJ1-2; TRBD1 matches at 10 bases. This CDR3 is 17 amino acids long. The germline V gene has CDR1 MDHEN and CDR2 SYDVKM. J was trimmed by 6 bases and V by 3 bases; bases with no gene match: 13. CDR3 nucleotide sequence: TGTGCCAGCAGTTTGACCCTCGCGACAGGGGGCGACAATGGCTACACCTTC. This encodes CASSLTLATGGDNGYTF.

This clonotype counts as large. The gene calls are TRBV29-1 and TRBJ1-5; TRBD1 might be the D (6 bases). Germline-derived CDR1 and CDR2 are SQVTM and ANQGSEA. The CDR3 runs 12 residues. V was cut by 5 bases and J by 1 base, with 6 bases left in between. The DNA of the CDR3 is TGCAGCGTTACAGGGAGCAATCAGCCCCAGCATTTT. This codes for CSVTGSNQPQHF.

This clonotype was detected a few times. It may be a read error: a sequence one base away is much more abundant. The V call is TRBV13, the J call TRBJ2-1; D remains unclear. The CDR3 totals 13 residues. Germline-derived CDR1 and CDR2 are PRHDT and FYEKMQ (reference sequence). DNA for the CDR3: TGTGCCAGCAGCTTTTACCACCCAAATGAGCAGGTCTTC. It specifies CASSFYHPNEQVF.

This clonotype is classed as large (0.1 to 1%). DNA for the CDR3: TGTGCCAGCAGTTTAGGGTTAGGACTAGCGGCCACAGATACGCAGTATTTT. Amino acids: CASSLGLGLAATDTQYF. The J gene is TRBJ2-3, the V gene TRBV28; 10 bases fit TRBD2. The V segment lost 2 bases and the J segment 2 bases; nucleotides outside the gene matches: 7. Germline V gene sequence: CDR1 MDHEN, CDR2 SYDVKM. The CDR3 has 17 amino acids.

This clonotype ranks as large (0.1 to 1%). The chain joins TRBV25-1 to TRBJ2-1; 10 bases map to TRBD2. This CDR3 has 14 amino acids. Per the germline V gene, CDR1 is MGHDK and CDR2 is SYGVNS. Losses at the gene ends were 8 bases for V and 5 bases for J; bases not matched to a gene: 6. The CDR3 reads CASLAGGPDNEQFF. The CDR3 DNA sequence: TGTGCCAGCTTAGCGGGGGGTCCCGACAATGAGCAGTTCTTC.

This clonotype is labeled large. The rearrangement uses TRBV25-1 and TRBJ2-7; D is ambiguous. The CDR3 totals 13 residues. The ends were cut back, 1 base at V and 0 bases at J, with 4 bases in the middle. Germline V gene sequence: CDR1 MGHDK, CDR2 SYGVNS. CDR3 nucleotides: TGTGCCAGCAGTGAATCCTCCTCCTACGAGCAGTACTTC. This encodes CASSESSSYEQYF.

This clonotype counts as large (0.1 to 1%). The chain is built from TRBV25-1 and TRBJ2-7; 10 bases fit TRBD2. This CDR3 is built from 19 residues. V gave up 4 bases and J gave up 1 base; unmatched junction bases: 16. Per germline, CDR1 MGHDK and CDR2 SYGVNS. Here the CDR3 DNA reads TGTGCCAGCAGTGCGCCGCCACGTCTAGCGGGAGTCGGGTCCTACGAGCAGTACTTC. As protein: CASSAPPRLAGVGSYEQYF.

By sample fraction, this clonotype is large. The CDR3 bases are TGCAGTGCTCCACGACTAGCGGGAGACTACAATGAGCAGTTCTTC. Encoded protein: CSAPRLAGDYNEQFF. J is TRBJ2-1 and V is TRBV20-1; 12 bases are a match to TRBD2. V lost 5 bases to trimming and J lost 3 bases; unmatched junction nucleotides: 5. The CDR3 length is 15 residues. CDR1 and CDR2 (germline): DFQATT, SNEGSKA (reference sequence).

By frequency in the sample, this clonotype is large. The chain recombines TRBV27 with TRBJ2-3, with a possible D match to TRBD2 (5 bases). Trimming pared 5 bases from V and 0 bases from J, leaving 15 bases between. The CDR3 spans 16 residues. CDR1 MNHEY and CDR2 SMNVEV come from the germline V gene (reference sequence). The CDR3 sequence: CASSLVASPSTDTQYF. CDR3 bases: TGTGCCAGCAGTCTAGTAGCGAGCCCTAGCACAGATACGCAGTATTTT.

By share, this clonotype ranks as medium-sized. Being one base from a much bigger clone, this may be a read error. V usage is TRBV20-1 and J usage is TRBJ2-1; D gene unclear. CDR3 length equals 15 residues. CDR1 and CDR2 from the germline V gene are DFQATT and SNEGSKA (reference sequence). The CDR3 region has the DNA TGCAGTGCTAGAGATCTTGAGAGCTCCTACAATGAGCAGCTCTTC. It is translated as CSARDLESSYNEQLF.

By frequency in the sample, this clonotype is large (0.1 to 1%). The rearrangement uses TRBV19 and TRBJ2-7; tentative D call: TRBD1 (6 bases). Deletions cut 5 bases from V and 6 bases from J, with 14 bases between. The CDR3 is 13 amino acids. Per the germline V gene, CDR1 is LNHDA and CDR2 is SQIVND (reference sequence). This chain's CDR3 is CASSLVSRGEQYF. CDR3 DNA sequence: TGTGCCAGTAGTTTAGTTTCCAGGGGCGAGCAGTACTTC. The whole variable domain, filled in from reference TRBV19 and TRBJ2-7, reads DGGITQSPKYLFRKEGQNVTLSCEQNLNHDAMYWYRQDPGQGLRLIYYSQIVNDFQKGDIAEGYSVSREKKESFPLTVTSAQKNPTAFYLCASSLVSRGEQYFGPGTRLTVT.

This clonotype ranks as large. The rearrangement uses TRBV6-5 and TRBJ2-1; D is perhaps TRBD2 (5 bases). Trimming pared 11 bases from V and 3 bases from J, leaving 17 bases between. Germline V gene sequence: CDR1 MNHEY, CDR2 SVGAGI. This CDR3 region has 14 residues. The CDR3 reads CAVLAPPFYNEQFF. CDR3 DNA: TGTGCCGTCCTAGCCCCTCCTTTCTACAATGAGCAGTTCTTC.

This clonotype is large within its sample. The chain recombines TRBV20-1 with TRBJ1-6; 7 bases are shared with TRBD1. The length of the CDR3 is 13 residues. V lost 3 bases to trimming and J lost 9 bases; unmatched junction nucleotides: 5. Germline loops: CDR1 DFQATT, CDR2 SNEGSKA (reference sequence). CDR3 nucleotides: TGCAGTGCTAGCCAGGGGGAAAGTTCACCCCTCCACTTT. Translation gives CSASQGESSPLHF.

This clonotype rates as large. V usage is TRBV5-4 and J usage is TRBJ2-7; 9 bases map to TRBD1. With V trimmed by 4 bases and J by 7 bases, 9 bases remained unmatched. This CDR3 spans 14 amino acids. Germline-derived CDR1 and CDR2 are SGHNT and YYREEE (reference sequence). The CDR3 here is CASSGDRAHREQYF. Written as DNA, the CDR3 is TGTGCCAGCAGCGGGGACAGGGCGCATCGAGAGCAGTACTTC. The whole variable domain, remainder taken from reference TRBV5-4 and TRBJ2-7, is ETGVTQSPTHLIKTRGQQVTLRCSSQSGHNTVSWYQQALGQGPQFIFQYYREEENGRGNFPPRFSGLQFPNYSSELNVNALELDDSALYLCASSGDRAHREQYFGPGTRLTVT.

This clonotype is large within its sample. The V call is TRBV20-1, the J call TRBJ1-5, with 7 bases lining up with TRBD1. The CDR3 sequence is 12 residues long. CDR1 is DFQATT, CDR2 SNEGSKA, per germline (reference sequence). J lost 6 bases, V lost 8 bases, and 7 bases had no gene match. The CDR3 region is CSFKGASQPQHF. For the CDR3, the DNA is TGCAGTTTTAAGGGGGCCAGTCAGCCCCAGCATTTT.